A single sample gave rise to the 8 T cell receptor beta chains below, sequenced in a study of blood T cell repertoires in COVID-19. Profiling relied on immunoSEQ multiplex PCR, and the TCRdb table lists in-frame clones only, not all of them. The profile shows some 240,000 clones, around 82% of them singletons. The sample taken for sequencing was PBMCs or T cells enriched from blood (not recorded which). These receptors originate from a man in his forties or fifties who had recovered from COVID-19.

This clone was seen a few times. The chain has TRBV18 and TRBJ2-1; D might be TRBD1 (6 bases). Germline assignment: CDR1 KGHSH and CDR2 LQKENI. The CDR3 runs 13 residues. V was cut by 3 bases and J by 5 bases, with 8 bases left in between. The CDR3 loop is CASSPRQDNEQFF. The CDR3 region has the DNA TGTGCCAGCTCACCCCGACAGGACAATGAGCAGTTCTTC.

The rearrangement links TRBV3-1 (or the pseudogene TRBV3-2) to TRBJ2-2; 11 bases agree with TRBD2. Germline V lookup: CDR1 LGHDT, CDR2 YNNKEL (reference sequence). CDR3 length: 16 residues. V was clipped by 4 bases and J by 6 bases; unmatched bases: 7. The CDR3 nucleotides are TGTGCCAGCAGCCTTACTAGCGGGAGAAATTCCGGGGAGCTGTTTTTT. This sequence encodes CASSLTSGRNSGELFF.

The genes are TRBV28 and TRBJ2-7; a possible D gene is TRBD1 (5 bases). V lost 4 bases and J lost 2, with 21 bases in between. Germline lookup yields CDR1 MDHEN and CDR2 SYDVKM. This CDR3 is 17 amino acids long. This chain's CDR3 is CASSSPRGSDRPYEQYF. DNA of the CDR3: TGTGCCAGCAGTTCCCCAAGGGGAAGCGACAGACCCTACGAGCAGTACTTC.

This clone was found once. The chain employs TRBV5-1 and TRBJ2-5; 9 bases are a match to TRBD2. The germline V gene encodes CDR1 SGHRS and CDR2 YFSETQ. The length of the CDR3 is 15 residues. V was pared by 4 bases and J by 1 base, with 5 bases of the junction left unmatched. CDR3 nucleotide sequence: TGCGCCAGCAGCCAGAGCGGGGGGCTCCAAGAGACCCAGTACTTC. Amino acids: CASSQSGGLQETQYF.

The chain joins TRBV27 to TRBJ1-5; TRBD1 aligns across 7 bases. The CDR3 consists of 13 residues. Looked up from germline, CDR1 is MNHEY and CDR2 is SMNVEV (reference sequence). The V gene end was trimmed by 10 bases and the J gene end by 5 bases; junction bases not matched to a gene: 8. The CDR3 DNA reads TGTGCCACCGCTCGGACAGGTCATCAGCCCCAGCATTTT. It translates to CATARTGHQPQHF.

The V call is TRBV28, the J call TRBJ2-6; D is perhaps TRBD2 (5 bases). Trimming took off 6 bases at V and 1 base at J, with 19 bases between the two ends. CDR3 size: 18 residues. The V gene's germline CDR1 is MDHEN and CDR2 SYDVKM. CDR3 protein: CASREDGRFSSGANVLTF. CDR3 coding DNA: TGTGCCAGCAGGGAGGATGGGCGGTTTAGTTCTGGGGCCAACGTCCTGACTTTC.

The chain employs TRBV2 and TRBJ2-3; TRBD1 aligns across 8 bases. Germline CDR1 SNHLY, CDR2 FYNNEI. Losses at the gene ends were 5 bases for V and 4 bases for J; bases not matched to a gene: 11. CDR3 length: 16 amino acids. CDR3 bases: TGTGCCAGCAGTCCACATTGGACAGGGTCGGCAGATACGCAGTATTTT. Its translation is CASSPHWTGSADTQYF. The whole variable domain, filled in from reference TRBV2 and TRBJ2-3, reads EPEVTQTPSHQVTQMGQEVILRCVPISNHLYFYWYRQILGQKVEFLVSFYNNEISEKSEIFDDQFSVERPDGSNFTLKIRSTKLEDSAMYFCASSPHWTGSADTQYFGPGTRLTVL.

A single count supports this clone. The gene calls are TRBV5-1 and TRBJ2-1, with 15 bases fitting TRBD2. Germline V lookup: CDR1 SGHRS, CDR2 YFSETQ. The ends lost 4 bases at V and 4 bases at J; junction bases unmatched: 18. This CDR3 has 21 amino acids. The CDR3 here is CASSLPGHGLAGGARYNEQFF. In nucleotides, the CDR3 is TGCGCCAGCAGCCTCCCTGGACACGGACTAGCGGGAGGGGCCCGATACAATGAGCAGTTCTTC.